Below are 14 T cell receptor beta chains sequenced from a single sample in a study of cytomegalovirus exposure and HLA in healthy donors. It was with 60 Vbeta and 13 Jbeta primers that the PCR ran. Sequenced by immunoSEQ multiplex PCR; TCRdb stores in-frame clones only, minus some. The sample yields 95,000 to 150,000 clones, more than 9% seen once. Specimen: PBMCs. These TCRs come from a woman aged 18-29 years in good health and CMV-seropositive.

A few counts support this clone. The chain employs TRBV27 and TRBJ2-3, with 9 bases fitting TRBD2. The J segment lost 7 bases and the V segment lost 2 bases, leaving 13 bases of the junction unmatched. There are 17 residues in the CDR3. CDR1 MNHEY and CDR2 SMNVEV come from the germline V gene (reference sequence). The CDR3 sequence is CASSLTTAGGPFNTQYF. Here the CDR3 DNA reads TGTGCCAGCAGTTTAACCACGGCGGGAGGGCCCTTCAATACGCAGTATTTT.

This chain connects TRBV28 to TRBJ2-7; TRBD1 aligns across 8 bases. V dropped 4 bases and J dropped 4; count of bases not matched to a gene: 6. Looked up from germline, CDR1 is MDHEN and CDR2 is SYDVKM. There are 14 residues in the CDR3. The CDR3, as DNA: TGTGCCAGCAGTTGGACAGGGCTTTCTTACGAGCAGTACTTC. It translates to CASSWTGLSYEQYF.

This clone was detected a few times. The V gene is TRBV7-8, the J gene TRBJ2-4; 8 bases match TRBD1. V was clipped by 4 bases and J by 8 bases; unmatched bases: 10. CDR1 is SGHVS and CDR2 is FQNEAQ in the germline V gene. This CDR3 comprises 15 residues. The CDR3 protein is CASSSSDRGEDIQYF. In DNA form, the CDR3 reads TGTGCCAGCAGCTCCTCTGACAGGGGAGAGGACATTCAGTACTTC.

This rearrangement joins TRBV7-8 to TRBJ2-1, with D uncertain. The CDR3 totals 15 residues. Germline V gene data show CDR1 as SGHVS and CDR2 as FQNEAQ. Trimming shortened V by 1 base and J by 4 bases, and 11 bases separated the two germline ends. The CDR3 DNA is TGTGCCAGCAGCTTAGAGTCAATACTTTACAATGAGCAGTTCTTC. It is translated as CASSLESILYNEQFF.

This clone was observed a handful of times. J is TRBJ2-3 and V is TRBV5-1; 7 bases match TRBD2. In germline, CDR1 is SGHRS, CDR2 YFSETQ. J was trimmed by 2 bases and V by 2 bases; bases with no gene match: 5. The CDR3 covers 15 residues. CDR3 in DNA: TGCGCCAGCAGCTTCAGTAGCGGGTCCACAGATACGCAGTATTTT. Amino acids: CASSFSSGSTDTQYF.

The chain has TRBV19 and TRBJ1-5; 7 nucleotides agree with TRBD1. J lost 6 bases, V lost 4 bases, and 18 bases had no gene match. The CDR3 runs 18 residues. Germline V lookup: CDR1 LNHDA, CDR2 SQIVND (reference sequence). CDR3 nucleotides: TGTGCCAGTAGTAGACGACAGGGAGAATTGTCCGTAGTTCAGCCCCAGCATTTT. Its protein is CASSRRQGELSVVQPQHF.

This clone was detected only a few times. The rearrangement joins TRBV30 to TRBJ2-7; 7 positions agree with TRBD1. The CDR3 runs 12 residues. Unmatched junction bases numbered 2, after V lost 0 bases and J lost 6 bases. Germline CDR1 and CDR2: GTSNPN and SVGIG (reference sequence). Written as DNA, the CDR3 is TGTGCCTGGAGTGTATGGGACAGCGAGCAGTACTTC. The encoded protein is CAWSVWDSEQYF. The whole variable domain, filled in from reference TRBV30 and TRBJ2-7, reads SQTIHQWPATLVQPVGSPLSLECTVEGTSNPNLYWYRQAAGRGLQLLFYSVGIGQISSEVPQNLSASRPQDRQFILSSKKLLLSDSGFYLCAWSVWDSEQYFGPGTRLTVT.

This clone turned up a few times. This chain joins TRBV15 and TRBJ1-2, with a possible D match to TRBD1 (5 bases). Trimming stripped 0 bases from V and 4 bases from J, with 6 bases between. Germline values: CDR1 LNHNV, CDR2 YYDKDF (reference sequence). The CDR3 runs to 13 residues. The CDR3 spells CATSREDSYGYTF. Written as DNA, the CDR3 is TGTGCCACCAGCAGAGAAGACAGCTATGGCTACACCTTC.

In this sample, this clone turned up many times. V usage is TRBV14 and J usage is TRBJ2-5, with D possibly matching TRBD2 (6 bases). CDR3 length: 16 amino acids. Germline V lookup: CDR1 SGHDN, CDR2 FVKESK. V was clipped by 1 base and J by 1 base, with 13 bases between them. CDR3 in amino acids: CASSQVDGRGQETQYF. The CDR3 DNA reads TGTGCCAGCAGCCAAGTCGACGGGAGAGGCCAAGAGACCCAGTACTTC.

V gene TRBV28 combines with J gene TRBJ2-1; tentative D call: TRBD1 (6 bases). CDR1 is MDHEN and CDR2 is SYDVKM in the germline V gene. V was trimmed by 5 bases and J by 3 bases, leaving 14 bases between them. This CDR3 has 15 amino acids. In nucleotides, the CDR3 is TGTGCCAGCAGTATCCCACAGGGATTCTACAATGAGCAGTTCTTC. Translating it yields CASSIPQGFYNEQFF.

This clone was recorded a few times. This sequence joins TRBV6-1 and TRBJ1-5, with a weak D call TRBD1 (5 bases). Germline loops: CDR1 MNHNS, CDR2 SASEGT. This CDR3 spans 16 amino acids. Deletions cut 0 bases from V and 1 base from J, with 10 bases between. The CDR3 coding sequence is TGTGCCAGCAGTGAAGCGCTTCGGGGGAGCAATCAGCCCCAGCATTTT. The encoded protein is CASSEALRGSNQPQHF.

The rearrangement links TRBV28 to TRBJ2-3, with 14 bases aligning to TRBD2. CDR3 size: 21 residues. The V segment lost 4 bases and the J segment 2 bases; nucleotides outside the gene matches: 17. The V gene's germline CDR1 is MDHEN and CDR2 SYDVKM. CDR3 region: CASSSYPTSGRVGALTDTQYF. DNA of the CDR3: TGTGCCAGCAGTTCATATCCGACTAGCGGGAGGGTGGGTGCCCTCACAGATACGCAGTATTTT.

This sequence joins TRBV7-2 and TRBJ1-2; D not certain. V was shortened by 10 bases and J by 4 bases, with 7 bases between the two germline ends. This CDR3 is built from 10 residues. The germline CDR1 and CDR2 sequences are SGHTA and FQGNSA. CDR3 DNA: TGTGCCACCCTCCTCTATGGCTACACCTTC. Amino acids: CATLLYGYTF.

Only a few counts were recorded for this clone. This chain links TRBV6-6 with TRBJ2-5, with 10 bases matching TRBD1. The assigned J gene may be wrong: the sequence end matches TRBJ2-7 better. CDR1 is MNHNY, CDR2 SVGAGI, per germline (reference sequence). This CDR3 region has 14 residues. The CDR3 DNA sequence: TGTGCCAGCAGTAGTAGGGACAGGGGAAACGAGCAGTACTTC. Translation gives CASSSRDRGNEQYF.